This TCR beta chain originates from a study of blood T cell repertoires in COVID-19 (TCRdb year 2020). About the investigation overall: Samples from collaborators originated in the United States, Italy and Spain and spanned both the acute and convalescent phases of COVID-19. The material from the prospective study consisted of cDNA or gDNA derived from T cells, B-cell-depleted T cells, or PBMCs. Deeply sampled blood TCRbeta repertoires from subjects exposed to, actively infected with, or recovered from COVID-19 were included in the dataset. The repertoires were made available in a free public database intended to serve as a resource for research on the immune response to SARS-CoV-2. The samples were drawn from the first 160 participants of the ongoing ImmuneRACE study and from about 1,200 subjects provided by 6 global collaborators. Nearly every sample came with metadata listing a de-identified subject ID, COVID-19 status, age in years and sex. Where available, HLA class I and class II types were obtained from metadata supplied by the sample provider rather than from assay-based typing. Points the paper makes about the study in general: Clinical and demographic metadata were provided uncurated, with the amount varying by source and participant.

As encoded in the germline V gene (reference sequence), CDR1 is LNHNV while CDR2 is YYDKDF. From the cysteine through the phenylalanine, the CDR3 covers 17 amino acids. Kept here is only the CDR3 DNA, which spans 51 bases and is read in frame from base 1. The junction shows trimming of 0 bases on V and 2 bases on J, and the gene matches do not reach 4 bases of it. Notes on this clone: The antigen it recognizes is unknown. No quality values exist for individual bases; no much larger clone is one base distant.

A second Seattle source provided samples from volunteer blood donors who had recovered from COVID-19. Whole blood was collected in K2EDTA tubes by collaborating institutions according to the institutions' own protocols. For TCRbeta analysis, collaborator samples were shipped as frozen whole blood, as isolated PBMCs, or as DNA extracted from either sample type. TCRbeta CDR3 regions were amplified from genomic DNA by means of the immunoSEQ Assay, a bias-controlled multiplex PCR. The study's processing was this. Nucleated cell counts per sample were estimated from amplification of reference gene primers within the assay. Sequence reads were collapsed and filtered to measure the absolute abundance of every unique TCRbeta CDR3 rearrangement. For each sample, productive Simpson clonality was calculated by taking the square root of Simpson's diversity index across productive rearrangements. TCRdb took over this immuneACCESS table, retaining in-frame rearrangements with V and J assigned. Such tables are incomplete; in checked studies, under half of the missing clones stem from an unresolved V gene, and the remainder is unexplained. D and trimming come from the DNA, and the V and J calls and clone size come from that table. The sample records about 150,000 clones, 85% to 90% of which are singletons. The ten largest clones add up to around 38% of the sample.

In this chain, TRBV15 is recombined with TRBJ2-7; a stretch of 13 junction bases matches TRBD2. This receptor was identified in a man in his fifties who had recovered from COVID-19. Input material: peripheral blood. CDR3 sequence: CATSRDLGTSGAYEQYF. The sequenced DNA is TGTGCCACCAGCAGAGATTTAGGGACTAGCGGGGCCTACGAGCAGTACTTC. The full variable domain, completed from the reference TRBV15 and TRBJ2-7 proteins outside the CDR3, reads DAMVIQNPRYQVTQFGKPVTLSCSQTLNHNVMYWYQQKSSQAPKLLFHYYDKDFNNEADTPDNFQSRRPNTSFCFLDIRSPGLGDTAMYLCATSRDLGTSGAYEQYFGPGTRLTVT.